Each of the 3 T cell receptor beta chains below was sequenced from the same sample in a study of blood T cells in healthy people across ages (dated by TCRdb to the mid-2010s). The library was prepared using 5' RACE. The listed sequencing device is Illumina HiSeq 2500. A second about 7 to 12 cycle PCR used a sample-barcoded 5' primer and a J-beta primer mix. TCRdb trimmed public reads at Q25 via fastp, called clones via MiXCR and kept in-frame beta chains. Every CDR3 protein is listed once, alongside the most common genes and DNA of its rows. The sample table records approximately 800,000 distinct CDR3 sequences; 55% to 70% of these occur just once. The ten largest clones capture around 22% of the sample. What was sequenced was blood. The receptor set was obtained from a man aged 30-40 years in good health.

J is TRBJ2-1 and V is TRBV20-1, with D perhaps matching TRBD1 or TRBD2 (5 bases each). Per the germline V gene, CDR1 is DFQATT and CDR2 is SNEGSKA (reference sequence). CDR3 length: 12 residues. V was pared by 7 bases and J by 8 bases, with 15 bases between. The CDR3 loop reads CSGRGLWDEQFF. In nucleotides, the CDR3 is TGCAGTGGTCGGGGCCTGTGGGATGAGCAGTTCTTC.

V and J are TRBV6-5 and TRBJ1-2; D is unclear. The length of the CDR3 is 11 residues. The germline V gene encodes CDR1 MNHEY and CDR2 SVGAGI. The V gene lost 8 bases and the J gene lost 8 bases, with 12 bases spanning the gap. CDR3 residues: CASFSLEGYTF. CDR3 nucleotides: TGTGCCAGCTTCTCCTTAGAGGGCTACACCTTC.

This clonotype showed up just a few times. The chain joins TRBV24-1 to TRBJ2-1; perhaps TRBD2 as D (5 bases). The V gene lost 6 bases and the J gene lost 10 bases, with 15 bases spanning the gap. Germline lookup yields CDR1 KGHDR and CDR2 SFDVKD. The CDR3 is made up of 13 amino acids. The CDR3 sequence is CATSSRGTLEQFF. The CDR3 region has the DNA TGTGCCACCAGTTCCCGGGGTACGCTCGAGCAGTTCTTC.